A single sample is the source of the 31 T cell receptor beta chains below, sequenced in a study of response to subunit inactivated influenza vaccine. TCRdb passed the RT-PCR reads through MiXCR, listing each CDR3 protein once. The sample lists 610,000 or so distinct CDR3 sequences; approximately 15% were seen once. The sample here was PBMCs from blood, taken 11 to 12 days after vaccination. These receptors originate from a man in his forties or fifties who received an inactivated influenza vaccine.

CDR3 amino acids: CASSPLGTVSLYEQYF. The CDR3 DNA reads TGTGCCAGCAGCCCGTTGGGGACAGTTTCCCTTTACGAGCAGTACTTC. The V gene is TRBV5-5, the J gene TRBJ2-7, with 7 bases identical to TRBD1. The CDR3 has 16 residues. Germline CDR1 and CDR2: SGHKS and YYEKEE (reference sequence). V dropped 4 bases and J dropped 4; count of bases not matched to a gene: 14.

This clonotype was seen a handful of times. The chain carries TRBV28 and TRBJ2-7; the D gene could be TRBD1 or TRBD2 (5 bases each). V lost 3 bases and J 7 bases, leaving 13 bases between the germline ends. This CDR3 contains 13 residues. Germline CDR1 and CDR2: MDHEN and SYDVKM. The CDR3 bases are TGTGCCAGCAGTTTTATTAACGAGGGGGAGCAGTACTTC. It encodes CASSFINEGEQYF.

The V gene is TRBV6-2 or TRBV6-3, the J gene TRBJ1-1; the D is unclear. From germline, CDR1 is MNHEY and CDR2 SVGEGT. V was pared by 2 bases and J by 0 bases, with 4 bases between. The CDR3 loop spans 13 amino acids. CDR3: CASSYTMNTEAFF. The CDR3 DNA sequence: TGTGCCAGCAGTTACACGATGAACACTGAAGCTTTCTTT.

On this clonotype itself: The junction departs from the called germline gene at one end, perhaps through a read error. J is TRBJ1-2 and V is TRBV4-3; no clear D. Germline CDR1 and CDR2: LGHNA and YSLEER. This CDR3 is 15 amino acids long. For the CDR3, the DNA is TGCGCCAGCAGCCAAGATTATGAGGGTGTCTATAGCTACACCTTC. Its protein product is CASSQDYEGVYSYTF.

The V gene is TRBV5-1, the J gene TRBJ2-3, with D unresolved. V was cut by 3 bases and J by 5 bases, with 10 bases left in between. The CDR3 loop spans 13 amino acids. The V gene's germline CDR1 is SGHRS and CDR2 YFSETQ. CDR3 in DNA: TGCGCCAGCAGCTCAGCCGGCGGAGATACGCAGTATTTT. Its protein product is CASSSAGGDTQYF. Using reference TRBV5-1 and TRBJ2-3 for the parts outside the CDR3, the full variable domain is KAGVTQTPRYLIKTRGQQVTLSCSPISGHRSVSWYQQTPGQGLQFLFEYFSETQRNKGNFPGRFSGRQFSNSRSEMNVSTLELGDSALYLCASSSAGGDTQYFGPGTRLTVL.

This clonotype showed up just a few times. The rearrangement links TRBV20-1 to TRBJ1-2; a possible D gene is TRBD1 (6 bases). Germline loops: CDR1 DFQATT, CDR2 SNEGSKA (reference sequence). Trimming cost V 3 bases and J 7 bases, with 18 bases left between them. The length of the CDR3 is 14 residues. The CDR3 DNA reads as TGCAGTGCTAGGAAAGTGGGACAAGGGTCTGGCTACACCTTC. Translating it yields CSARKVGQGSGYTF.

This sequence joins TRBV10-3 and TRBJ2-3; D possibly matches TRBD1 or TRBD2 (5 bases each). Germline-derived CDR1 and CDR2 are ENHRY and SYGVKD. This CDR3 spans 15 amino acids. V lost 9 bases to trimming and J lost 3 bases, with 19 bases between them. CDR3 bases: TGTGCCATAAGATCCGGGACCGGTGGGACAGATACGCAGTATTTT. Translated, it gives CAIRSGTGGTDTQYF.

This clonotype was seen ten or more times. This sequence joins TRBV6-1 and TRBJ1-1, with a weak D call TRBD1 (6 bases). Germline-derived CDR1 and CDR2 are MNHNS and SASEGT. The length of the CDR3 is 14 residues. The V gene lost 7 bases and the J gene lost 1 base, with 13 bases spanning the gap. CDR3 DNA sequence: TGTGCCAGCACCTACAGGGCGGGGAACACTGAAGCTTTCTTT. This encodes CASTYRAGNTEAFF.

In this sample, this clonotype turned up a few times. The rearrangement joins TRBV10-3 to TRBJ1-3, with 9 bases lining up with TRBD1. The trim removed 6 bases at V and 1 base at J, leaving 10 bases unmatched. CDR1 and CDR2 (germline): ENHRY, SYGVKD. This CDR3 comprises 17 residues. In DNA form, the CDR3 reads TGTGCCATCAGCCCGGGACAGGGAGAAAAATCTGGAAACACCATATATTTT. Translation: CAISPGQGEKSGNTIYF.

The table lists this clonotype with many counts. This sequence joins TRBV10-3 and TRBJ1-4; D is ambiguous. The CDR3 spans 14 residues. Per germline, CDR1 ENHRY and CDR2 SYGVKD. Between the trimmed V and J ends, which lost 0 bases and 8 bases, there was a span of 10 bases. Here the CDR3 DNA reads TGTGCCATCAGTGAGTCGAGCAGAGGAGAAAAACTGTTTTTT. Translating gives CAISESSRGEKLFF.

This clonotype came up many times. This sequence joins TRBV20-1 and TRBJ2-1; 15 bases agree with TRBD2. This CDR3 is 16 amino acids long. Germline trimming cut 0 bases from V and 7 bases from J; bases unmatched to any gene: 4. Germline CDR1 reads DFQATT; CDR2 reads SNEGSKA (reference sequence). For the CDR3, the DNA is TGCAGTGCTAGAGACCCCGGGACTAGCGGGAGGAATGAGCAGTTCTTC. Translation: CSARDPGTSGRNEQFF.

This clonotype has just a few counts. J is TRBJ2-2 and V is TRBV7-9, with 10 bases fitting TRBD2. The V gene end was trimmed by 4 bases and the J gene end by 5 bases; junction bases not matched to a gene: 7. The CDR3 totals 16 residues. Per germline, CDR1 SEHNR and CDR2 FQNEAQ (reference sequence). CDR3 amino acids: CASSSLAGVKTGELFF. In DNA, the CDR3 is TGTGCCAGCAGCTCTCTAGCGGGAGTAAAGACCGGGGAGCTGTTTTTT.

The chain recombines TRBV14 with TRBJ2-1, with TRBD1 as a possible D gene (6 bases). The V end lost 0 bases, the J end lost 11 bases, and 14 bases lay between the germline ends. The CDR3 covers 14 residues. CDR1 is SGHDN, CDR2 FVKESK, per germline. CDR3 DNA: TGTGCCAGCAGCCAAGACAGGACCGGGACAAAGCAGTTCTTC. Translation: CASSQDRTGTKQFF.

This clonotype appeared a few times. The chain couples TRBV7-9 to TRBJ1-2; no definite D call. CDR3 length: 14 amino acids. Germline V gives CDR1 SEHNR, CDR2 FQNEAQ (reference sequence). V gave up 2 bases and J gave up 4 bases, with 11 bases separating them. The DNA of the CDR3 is TGTGCCAGCAGCTTACCCCGGGGAGCCTATGGCTACACCTTC. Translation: CASSLPRGAYGYTF. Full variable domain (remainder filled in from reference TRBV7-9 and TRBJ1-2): DTGVSQNPRHKITKRGQNVTFRCDPISEHNRLYWYRQTLGQGPEFLTYFQNEAQLEKSRLLSDRFSAERPKGSFSTLEIQRTEQGDSAMYLCASSLPRGAYGYTFGSGTRLTVV.

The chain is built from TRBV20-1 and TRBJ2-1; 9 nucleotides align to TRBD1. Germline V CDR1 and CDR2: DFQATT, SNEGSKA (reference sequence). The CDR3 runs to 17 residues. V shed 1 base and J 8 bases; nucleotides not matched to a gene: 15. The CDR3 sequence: CSARGGLGTGLRDEQFF. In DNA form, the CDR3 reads TGCAGTGCTAGAGGGGGTTTAGGGACAGGGCTTCGAGATGAGCAGTTCTTC.

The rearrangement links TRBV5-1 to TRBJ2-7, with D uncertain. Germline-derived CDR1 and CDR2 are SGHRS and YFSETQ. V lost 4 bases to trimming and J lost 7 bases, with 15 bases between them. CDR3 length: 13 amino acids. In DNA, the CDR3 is TGCGCCAGCAGCGCCCAGACCCTTGGAGAGCAGTACTTC. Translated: CASSAQTLGEQYF.

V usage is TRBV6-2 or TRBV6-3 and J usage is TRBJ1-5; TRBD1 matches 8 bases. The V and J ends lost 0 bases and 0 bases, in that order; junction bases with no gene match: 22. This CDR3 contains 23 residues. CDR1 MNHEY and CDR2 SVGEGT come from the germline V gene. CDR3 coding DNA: TGTGCCAGCAGTTACTCCGATCCGTTTTCAGGGGGCTTCCAAATCTATAGCAATCAGCCCCAGCATTTT. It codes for CASSYSDPFSGGFQIYSNQPQHF.

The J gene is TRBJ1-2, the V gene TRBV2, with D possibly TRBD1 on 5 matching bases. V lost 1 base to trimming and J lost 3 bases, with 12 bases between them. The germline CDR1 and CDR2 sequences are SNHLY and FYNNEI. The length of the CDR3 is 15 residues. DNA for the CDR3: TGTGCCAGCAGTGAAGGCCCGGGGGGAGACTATGGCTACACCTTC. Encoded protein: CASSEGPGGDYGYTF.

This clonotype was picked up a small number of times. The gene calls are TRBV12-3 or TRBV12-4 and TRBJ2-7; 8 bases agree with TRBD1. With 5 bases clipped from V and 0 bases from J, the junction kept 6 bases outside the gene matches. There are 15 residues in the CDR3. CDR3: CASSPTGGSSYEQYF. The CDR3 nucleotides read TGTGCCAGCAGTCCCACAGGGGGTAGCTCCTACGAGCAGTACTTC.

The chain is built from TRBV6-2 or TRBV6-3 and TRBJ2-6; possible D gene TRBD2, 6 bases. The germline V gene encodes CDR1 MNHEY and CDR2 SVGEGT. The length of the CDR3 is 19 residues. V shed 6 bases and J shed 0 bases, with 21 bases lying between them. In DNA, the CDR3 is TGTGCCAGCAGATCTGATACGGGACTCTATGGCTCTGGGGCCAACGTCCTGACTTTC. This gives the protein CASRSDTGLYGSGANVLTF.

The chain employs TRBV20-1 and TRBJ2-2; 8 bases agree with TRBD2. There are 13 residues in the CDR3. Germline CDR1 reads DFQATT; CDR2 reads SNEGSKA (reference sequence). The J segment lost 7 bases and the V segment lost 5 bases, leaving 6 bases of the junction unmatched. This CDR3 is CSAFREGGGELFF. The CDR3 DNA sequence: TGCAGTGCTTTTCGGGAGGGCGGCGGGGAGCTGTTTTTT.

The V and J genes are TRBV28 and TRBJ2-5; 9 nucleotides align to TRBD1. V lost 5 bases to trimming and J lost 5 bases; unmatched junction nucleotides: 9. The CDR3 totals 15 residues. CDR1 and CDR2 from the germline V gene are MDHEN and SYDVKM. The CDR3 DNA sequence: TGTGCCAGCAGTGGAGGGGGACAGGGAGCGGAGACCCAGTACTTC. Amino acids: CASSGGGQGAETQYF.

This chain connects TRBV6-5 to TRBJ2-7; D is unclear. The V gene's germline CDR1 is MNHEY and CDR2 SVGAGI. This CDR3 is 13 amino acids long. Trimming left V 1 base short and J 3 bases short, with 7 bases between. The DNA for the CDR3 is TGTGCCAGCAGTTACTACGCCCACTACGAGCAGTACTTC. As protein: CASSYYAHYEQYF.

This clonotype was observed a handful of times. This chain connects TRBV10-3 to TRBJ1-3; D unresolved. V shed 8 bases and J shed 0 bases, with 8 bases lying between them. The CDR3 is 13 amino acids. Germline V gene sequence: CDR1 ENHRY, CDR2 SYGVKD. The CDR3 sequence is CAILASSGNTIYF. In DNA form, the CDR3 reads TGTGCCATCCTAGCGAGCTCTGGAAACACCATATATTTT.

Here the CDR3 reads CAWSVTGQLGSQPQHF. CDR3 in DNA: TGTGCCTGGAGTGTAACAGGGCAACTGGGAAGCCAGCCCCAGCATTTT. The gene calls are TRBV30 and TRBJ1-5, with a tentative D call TRBD1 (6 bases). The CDR3 has 16 residues. Trimming took off 0 bases at V and 7 bases at J, with 19 bases between the two ends. Germline assignment: CDR1 GTSNPN and CDR2 SVGIG (reference sequence).

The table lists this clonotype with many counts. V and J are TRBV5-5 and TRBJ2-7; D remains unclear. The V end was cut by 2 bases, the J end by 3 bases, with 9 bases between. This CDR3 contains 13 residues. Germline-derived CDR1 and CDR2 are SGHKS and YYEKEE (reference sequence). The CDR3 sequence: CASSLGPNYEQYF. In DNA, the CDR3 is TGTGCCAGCAGCTTAGGACCCAACTACGAGCAGTACTTC.

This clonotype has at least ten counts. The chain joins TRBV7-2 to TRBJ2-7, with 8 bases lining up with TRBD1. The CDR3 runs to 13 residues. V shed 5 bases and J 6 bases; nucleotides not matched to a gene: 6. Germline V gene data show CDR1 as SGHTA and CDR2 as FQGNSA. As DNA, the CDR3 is TGTGCCAGCAGCCTGCGGGACAGGCCCGAGCAGTACTTC. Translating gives CASSLRDRPEQYF.

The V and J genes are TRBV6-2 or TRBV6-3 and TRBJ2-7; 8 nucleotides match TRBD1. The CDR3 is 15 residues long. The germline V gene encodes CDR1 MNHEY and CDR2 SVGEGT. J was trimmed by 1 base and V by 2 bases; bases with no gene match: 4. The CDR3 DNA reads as TGTGCCAGCAGTTACCGGACAGGGTTTTCCTACGAGCAGTACTTC. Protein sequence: CASSYRTGFSYEQYF.

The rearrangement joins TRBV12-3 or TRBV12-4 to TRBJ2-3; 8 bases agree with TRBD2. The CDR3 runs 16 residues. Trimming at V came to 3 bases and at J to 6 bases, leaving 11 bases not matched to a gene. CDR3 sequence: CASSFLGSGVVDTQYF. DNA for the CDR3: TGTGCCAGCAGTTTTCTGGGTAGCGGGGTAGTCGATACGCAGTATTTT.

CDR3 sequence (DNA): TGTGCCACGACTAGCGGAGGGAGCTCCTACAATGAGCAGTTCTTC. Its translation is CATTSGGSSYNEQFF. V usage is TRBV15 and J usage is TRBJ2-1; 9 bases are shared with TRBD2. The germline gives CDR1 LNHNV, CDR2 YYDKDF (reference sequence). The CDR3 is 15 residues long. V was pared by 9 bases and J by 0 bases, with 6 bases of the junction left unmatched.

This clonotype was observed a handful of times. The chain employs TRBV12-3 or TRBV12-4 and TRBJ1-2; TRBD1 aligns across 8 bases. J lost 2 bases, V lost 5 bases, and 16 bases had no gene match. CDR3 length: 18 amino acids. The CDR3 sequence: CASSDQDREVGENYGYTF. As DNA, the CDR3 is TGTGCCAGCAGTGACCAGGACAGGGAGGTAGGGGAGAACTATGGCTACACCTTC.